The T cell receptor beta chain described here comes from a study of blood T cells in healthy people across ages. Study-level results: Long-lived donors exceeded aged donors in naive CD4+ cells and diversity.

Germline V CDR1 and CDR2: MNHEY, SVGEGT. There are 17 residues in the CDR3. V dropped 0 bases and J dropped 2; count of bases not matched to a gene: 3. Primed by a sample-barcoded 5' primer and a J-beta primer mix, a second PCR proceeded for 7 to 11 cycles. TCRdb passed the 5' RACE reads through MiXCR, listing each CDR3 protein once. This table holds approximately 830,000 distinct CDR3 sequences, 62% found once. Comment on this clonotype: Its antigen is still unknown.

The genes are TRBV6-2 or TRBV6-3 and TRBJ2-1; 11 bases align to TRBD2. What was sequenced was blood. The receptor comes from a man younger than 45 in good health. This CDR3 is CASSYSSSGGTYNEQFF. CDR3 DNA sequence: TGTGCCAGCAGTTACTCGTCTAGCGGGGGGACCTACAATGAGCAGTTCTTC.